The 5 T cell receptor beta chains below were found in one sample sequenced in a study of cytomegalovirus exposure and HLA in healthy donors. Profiling relied on immunoSEQ multiplex PCR, and the TCRdb table lists in-frame clones only, not all of them. This sample carries hundreds of thousands of clones, over 80% of them seen once, and the ten largest clones take around 5.6%. Sequencing was carried out using PBMCs. These receptors were collected from a woman aged 18-30 years in good health and CMV-seronegative.

The chain couples TRBV6-5 to TRBJ1-1; TRBD1 might be the D (5 bases). V was shortened by 6 bases and J by 1 base, with 9 bases between the two germline ends. In germline, CDR1 is MNHEY, CDR2 SVGAGI. The CDR3 length is 13 residues. The CDR3 here is CASSPTGNTEAFF. CDR3 sequence (DNA): TGTGCCAGCAGCCCAACAGGGAACACTGAAGCTTTCTTT.

The chain uses TRBV6-5 and TRBJ1-1; unclear D gene. V lost 6 bases and J 0 bases, leaving 8 bases between the germline ends. This CDR3 comprises 13 residues. Germline V gives CDR1 MNHEY, CDR2 SVGAGI. The CDR3: CASRQTMNTEAFF. CDR3 bases: TGTGCCAGCAGACAAACGATGAACACTGAAGCTTTCTTT.

Only one count was recorded for this clone. The rearrangement uses TRBV15 and TRBJ1-5, with no clear D. CDR1 and CDR2 (germline): LNHNV, YYDKDF (reference sequence). Trimming took off 1 base at V and 7 bases at J, with 11 bases between the two ends. The CDR3 extends over 14 amino acids. CDR3 sequence (DNA): TGTGCCACCAGCAGAGCTAGGGAAGGGCAGCCCCAGCATTTT. Translation: CATSRAREGQPQHF.

The V gene is TRBV11-2, the J gene TRBJ2-2, with D uncertain. V lost 7 bases and J lost 2, with 5 bases in between. This CDR3 region has 12 residues. Germline V gives CDR1 SGHAT, CDR2 FQNNGV. CDR3 in amino acids: CASTLNTGELFF. The DNA of the CDR3 is TGTGCCAGCACCCTAAACACCGGGGAGCTGTTTTTT.

The chain combines TRBV28 with TRBJ1-1; unclear D gene. The CDR3 runs to 16 residues. Trimming shortened V by 3 bases and J by 0 bases, and 14 bases separated the two germline ends. Germline V gene sequence: CDR1 MDHEN, CDR2 SYDVKM. The DNA of the CDR3 is TGTGCCAGCAGTTTCTATCCATTAACGATGAACACTGAAGCTTTCTTT. Its translation is CASSFYPLTMNTEAFF.